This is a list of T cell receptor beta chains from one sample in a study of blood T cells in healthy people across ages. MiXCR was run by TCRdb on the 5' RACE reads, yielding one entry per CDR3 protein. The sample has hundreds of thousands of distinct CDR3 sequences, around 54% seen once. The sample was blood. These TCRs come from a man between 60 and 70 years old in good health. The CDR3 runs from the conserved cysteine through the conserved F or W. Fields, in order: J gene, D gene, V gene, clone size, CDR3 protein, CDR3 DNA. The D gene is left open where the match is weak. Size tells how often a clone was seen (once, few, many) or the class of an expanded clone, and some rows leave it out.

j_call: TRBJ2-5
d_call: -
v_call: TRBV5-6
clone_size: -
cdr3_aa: CASSFPGPETQYF
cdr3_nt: TGTGCCAGCAGCTTCCCGGGACCAGAGACCCAGTACTTC

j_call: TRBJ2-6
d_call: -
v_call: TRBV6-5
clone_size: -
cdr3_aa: CASSYSEANVLTF
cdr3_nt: TGTGCCAGCAGTTACTCGGAGGCCAACGTCCTGACTTTC

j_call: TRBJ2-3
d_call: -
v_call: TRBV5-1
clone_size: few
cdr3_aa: CASSLDGRERTDTQYF
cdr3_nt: TGCGCCAGCAGCTTGGACGGCAGGGAACGGACAGATACGCAGTATTTT

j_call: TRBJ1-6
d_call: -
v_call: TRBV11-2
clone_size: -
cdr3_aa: CASTLGAGTVYNSPLHF
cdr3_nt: TGTGCCAGCACCTTGGGGGCAGGGACGGTCTATAATTCACCCCTCCACTTT

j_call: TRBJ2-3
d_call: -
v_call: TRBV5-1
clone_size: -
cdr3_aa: CANSSGGRGSTDTQYF
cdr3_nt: TGCGCCAACAGCTCAGGAGGCAGGGGCAGCACAGATACGCAGTATTTT

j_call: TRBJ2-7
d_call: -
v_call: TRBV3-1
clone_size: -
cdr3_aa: CASSQDGTSYEQYF
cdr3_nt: TGTGCCAGCAGCCAAGATGGGACATCCTACGAGCAGTACTTC

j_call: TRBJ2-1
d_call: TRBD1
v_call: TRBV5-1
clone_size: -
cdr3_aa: CASSEDRGRRHNEQFF
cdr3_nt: TGCGCCAGCAGCGAGGACAGGGGGCGCCGACACAATGAGCAGTTCTTC

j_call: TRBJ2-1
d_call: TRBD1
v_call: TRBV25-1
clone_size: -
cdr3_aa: CASSEWGTVNNEQFF
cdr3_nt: TGTGCCAGCAGTGAATGGGGGACAGTCAACAATGAGCAGTTCTTC

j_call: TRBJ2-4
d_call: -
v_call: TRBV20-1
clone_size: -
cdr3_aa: CSARDSPLGGNIQYF
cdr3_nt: TGCAGTGCTAGAGATTCCCCCTTAGGGGGAAACATTCAGTACTTC

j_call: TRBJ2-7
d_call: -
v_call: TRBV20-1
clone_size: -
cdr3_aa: CSASRGHEQYF
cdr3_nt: TGCAGTGCTTCGAGGGGCCACGAGCAGTACTTC

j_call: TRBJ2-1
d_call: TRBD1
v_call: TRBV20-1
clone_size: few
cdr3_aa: CSGPTGGNYNEQFF
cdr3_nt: TGCAGTGGCCCGACAGGGGGTAACTACAATGAGCAGTTCTTC

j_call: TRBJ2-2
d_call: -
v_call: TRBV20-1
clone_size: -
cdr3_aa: CSATWGAYTGELFF
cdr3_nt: TGCAGTGCTACGTGGGGGGCCTACACCGGGGAGCTGTTTTTT

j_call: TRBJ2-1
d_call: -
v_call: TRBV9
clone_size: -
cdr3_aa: CASSAGVYNEQFF
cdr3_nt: TGTGCCAGCAGCGCAGGGGTCTACAATGAGCAGTTCTTC

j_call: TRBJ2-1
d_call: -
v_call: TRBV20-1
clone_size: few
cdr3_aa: CSARDSSDGEQFF
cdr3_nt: TGCAGTGCTAGAGATTCAAGCGACGGTGAGCAGTTCTTC

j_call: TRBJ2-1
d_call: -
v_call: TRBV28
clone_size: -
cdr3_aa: CASRPDTAGNEQFF
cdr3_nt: TGTGCCAGCAGACCGGACACGGCTGGCAATGAGCAGTTCTTC

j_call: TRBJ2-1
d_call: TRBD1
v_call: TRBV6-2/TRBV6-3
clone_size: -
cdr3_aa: CASSSRLDRGGLSSNGQFF
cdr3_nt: TGTGCCAGCAGTTCCCGCCTGGACAGGGGCGGCCTATCGAGCAATGGGCAGTTCTTC

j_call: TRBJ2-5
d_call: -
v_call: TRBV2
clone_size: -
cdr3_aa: CASTDRETQYF
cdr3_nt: TGTGCCAGCACAGACAGAGAGACCCAGTACTTC

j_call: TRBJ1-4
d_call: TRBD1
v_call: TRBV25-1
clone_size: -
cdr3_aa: CASREQGARPAEKLFF
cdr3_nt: TGTGCCAGCAGGGAACAGGGGGCGCGTCCCGCTGAAAAACTGTTTTTT

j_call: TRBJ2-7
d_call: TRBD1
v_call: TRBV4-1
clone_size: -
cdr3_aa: CASSLGTGNSPYEQYF
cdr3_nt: TGCGCCAGCAGCCTTGGGACAGGTAACAGCCCCTACGAGCAGTACTTC

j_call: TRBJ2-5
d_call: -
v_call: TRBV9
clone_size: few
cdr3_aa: CASSATQETQYF
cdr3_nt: TGTGCCAGCAGCGCTACCCAAGAGACCCAGTACTTC

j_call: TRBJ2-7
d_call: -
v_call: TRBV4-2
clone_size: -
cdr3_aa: CASSQEMGSYEQYF
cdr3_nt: TGTGCCAGCAGCCAGGAGATGGGTTCGTACGAGCAGTACTTC

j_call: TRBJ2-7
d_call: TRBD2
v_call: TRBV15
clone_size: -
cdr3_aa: CATSRDRGTRPPYEQYF
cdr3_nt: TGTGCCACCAGCAGAGATAGGGGGACTAGACCTCCCTACGAGCAGTACTTC

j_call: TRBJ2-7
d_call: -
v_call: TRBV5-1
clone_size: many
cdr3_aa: CASSLDNEQYF
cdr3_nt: TGTGCCAGCAGCTTGGATAACGAGCAGTACTTC

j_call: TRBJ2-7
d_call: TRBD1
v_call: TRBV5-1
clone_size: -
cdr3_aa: CASSPDGQVSYEQYF
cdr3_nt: TGCGCCAGCAGCCCGGACGGACAGGTCTCCTACGAGCAGTACTTC

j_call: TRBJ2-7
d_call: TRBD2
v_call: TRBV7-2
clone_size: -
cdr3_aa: CASSLRYSGNYEQYF
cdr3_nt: TGTGCCAGCAGCTTACGGTATAGCGGGAACTACGAGCAGTACTTC

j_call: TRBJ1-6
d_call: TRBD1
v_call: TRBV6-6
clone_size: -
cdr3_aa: CASSYFPGTGGSPLHF
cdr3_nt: TGTGCCAGCAGTTATTTCCCCGGGACAGGGGGATCACCCCTCCACTTT